What follows are 14 T cell receptor beta chains derived from one specimen sequenced in a study of vaccination and CD4 T cells after COVID-19. Treatment noted: 10-day PBMC culture with coronavirus spike peptide pools or control peptides (ViraFEST assay). Their cognate antigens are unknown. With the Oncomine TCR Beta short-read assay, DNA from cultured CD4+ T cells was sequenced. MiXCR, run by TCRdb on the PCR reads, gives a single entry per CDR3 protein. The sample includes around 19,000 distinct CDR3 sequences, roughly 78% of them seen just once. The sequenced sample was CD4+ T cells from blood, cultured in vitro, obtained after SARS-CoV-2 vaccination. The receptors originated from a human donor who received a COVID-19 vaccine.

The chain recombines TRBV24-1 with TRBJ2-3; D possibly corresponds to TRBD1 (8 bases). Trimming left V 4 bases short and J 1 base short, with 14 bases between. Germline V CDR1 and CDR2: KGHDR, SFDVKD. The CDR3 loop spans 16 amino acids. The CDR3 loop is CATSEDRAGGTDTQYF. CDR3 sequence (DNA): TGTGCCACCAGTGAGGACAGGGCGGGGGGCACAGATACGCAGTATTTT.

The rearrangement uses TRBV6-7 and TRBJ1-2; D is ambiguous. TRBV6-7 is marked as an open reading frame, function uncertain. Trimming removed 9 bases at V and 4 bases at J, with 6 bases between. This CDR3 has 10 amino acids. The DNA for the CDR3 is TGTGCCAGTATCATCTATGGCTACACCTTC. Its translation: CASIIYGYTF.

The rearrangement links TRBV7-2 to TRBJ1-2, with 8 bases identical to TRBD1. This CDR3 is built from 16 residues. V lost 6 bases to trimming and J lost 8 bases; unmatched junction nucleotides: 17. Germline loops: CDR1 SGHTA, CDR2 FQGNSA. The DNA of the CDR3 is TGTGCCAGCAGTCCGAAAGTCGACAGGGGATTTGGGGGCTACACCTTC. Amino acids: CASSPKVDRGFGGYTF.

This chain links TRBV19 with TRBJ1-1; D ambiguous. V shed 9 bases and J shed 0 bases, with 11 bases lying between them. This CDR3 contains 13 residues. Germline V gives CDR1 LNHDA, CDR2 SQIVND (reference sequence). Here the CDR3 reads CASQRQLNTEAFF. In DNA form, the CDR3 reads TGTGCCAGCCAACGGCAATTGAACACTGAAGCTTTCTTT.

The table lists this clonotype with a count of one. The chain recombines TRBV5-1 with TRBJ1-3; D not certain. The CDR3 is made up of 16 amino acids. Trimming took off 1 base at V and 0 bases at J, with 11 bases between the two ends. Germline V gene data show CDR1 as SGHRS and CDR2 as YFSETQ. For the CDR3, the DNA is TGCGCCAGCAGCTTGACGGTTCAACTCTCTGGAAACACCATATATTTT. Residues: CASSLTVQLSGNTIYF. The full variable domain, rest sourced from reference TRBV5-1 and TRBJ1-3, is KAGVTQTPRYLIKTRGQQVTLSCSPISGHRSVSWYQQTPGQGLQFLFEYFSETQRNKGNFPGRFSGRQFSNSRSEMNVSTLELGDSALYLCASSLTVQLSGNTIYFGEGSWLTVV.

This chain connects TRBV12-1 to TRBJ1-4. TRBV12-1 is a pseudogene segment. The CDR3 runs 15 residues. The CDR3 protein is CASSFAGRVNEKLFF. CDR3 sequence (DNA): TGTGCCAGCAGCTTTGCGGGCAGAGTTAATGAAAAACTGTTTTTT.

The genes are TRBV28 and TRBJ1-6; D unclear. Germline loops: CDR1 MDHEN, CDR2 SYDVKM. V lost 2 bases to trimming and J lost 10 bases, with 15 bases between them. The CDR3 consists of 15 residues. The CDR3 nucleotides are TGTGCCAGCAGTTTAGGATCAGGCTCTAAGTCACCCCTCCACTTT. Translated: CASSLGSGSKSPLHF.

V and J are TRBV19 and TRBJ1-2; TRBD1 aligns across 7 bases. Looked up from germline, CDR1 is LNHDA and CDR2 is SQIVND (reference sequence). There are 15 residues in the CDR3. With 5 bases clipped from V and 4 bases from J, the junction kept 10 bases outside the gene matches. CDR3 region: CASSSRDSSFYGYTF. Here the CDR3 DNA reads TGTGCCAGTAGTTCCCGGGACAGTTCTTTCTATGGCTACACCTTC.

The chain's CDR3 is CATSDPAGGLDNEQFF. The CDR3 DNA sequence: TGTGCCACCAGTGATCCAGCGGGGGGGCTGGACAATGAGCAGTTCTTC. This rearrangement joins TRBV24-1 to TRBJ2-1, with 10 bases lining up with TRBD2. Germline assignment: CDR1 KGHDR and CDR2 SFDVKD. J gave up 5 bases and V 3 bases, and 6 bases lay outside the gene matches. The CDR3 runs to 16 residues.

This rearrangement joins TRBV2 to TRBJ2-2; D gene unclear. The CDR3 covers 13 residues. Germline loops: CDR1 SNHLY, CDR2 FYNNEI. The V and J ends lost 2 bases and 5 bases respectively, with 6 bases between them. The CDR3 loop is CASSELVTGELFF. Here the CDR3 DNA reads TGTGCCAGCAGTGAACTTGTAACCGGGGAGCTGTTTTTT. Filled out from reference TRBV2 and TRBJ2-2, the complete variable domain reads EPEVTQTPSHQVTQMGQEVILRCVPISNHLYFYWYRQILGQKVEFLVSFYNNEISEKSEIFDDQFSVERPDGSNFTLKIRSTKLEDSAMYFCASSELVTGELFFGEGSRLTVL.

The rearrangement uses TRBV19 and TRBJ1-2; maybe TRBD1 (6 bases). The germline gives CDR1 LNHDA, CDR2 SQIVND (reference sequence). This CDR3 region has 14 residues. V was cut by 0 bases and J by 2 bases, with 7 bases left in between. CDR3 in DNA: TGTGCCAGTAGTATAGAGGACAGAAACTATGGCTACACCTTC. Residues: CASSIEDRNYGYTF.

V gene TRBV5-6 combines with J gene TRBJ1-2; D is uncertain. The germline V gene encodes CDR1 SGHDT and CDR2 YYEEEE. The CDR3 runs 12 residues. V was shortened by 4 bases and J by 8 bases, with 12 bases between the two germline ends. This CDR3 reads CASSLGVRGYTF. The CDR3 DNA sequence: TGTGCCAGCAGCCTTGGGGTGCGGGGCTACACCTTC.

This sequence joins TRBV19 and TRBJ1-4; TRBD1 matches at 9 bases. In germline, CDR1 is LNHDA, CDR2 SQIVND (reference sequence). V lost 7 bases to trimming and J lost 10 bases; unmatched junction nucleotides: 10. The CDR3 contains 14 residues. The DNA of the CDR3 is TGTGCCAGTACCTCACAGGGGGCGAGGGGAAAACTGTTTTTT. It translates to CASTSQGARGKLFF. Filled out from reference TRBV19 and TRBJ1-4, the complete variable domain reads DGGITQSPKYLFRKEGQNVTLSCEQNLNHDAMYWYRQDPGQGLRLIYYSQIVNDFQKGDIAEGYSVSREKKESFPLTVTSAQKNPTAFYLCASTSQGARGKLFFGSGTQLSVL.

The chain is built from TRBV24-1 and TRBJ2-5; D call uncertain. Trimming left V 9 bases short and J 0 bases short, with 16 bases between. From germline, CDR1 is KGHDR and CDR2 SFDVKD. This CDR3 is 15 amino acids long. DNA of the CDR3: TGTGCCACCCGTGGCGGCAGTACCAACCAAGAGACCCAGTACTTC. This codes for CATRGGSTNQETQYF.